This T cell receptor (beta chain) was profiled in a study of T cell repertoires in cytomegalovirus infection. Looking at the study overall: Indications came from public TCR beta signatures; they pointed to CMV infection and to a matching HLA type. Regarding the study as a whole: Summed frequency of shared TCR beta families picked out CMV carriers who also had the relevant HLA. The ex vivo response showed dominance by HLA-C-restricted CMV-specific TCR beta clonotypes.

MiXCR, run by TCRdb on the reads, gives a single entry per CDR3 protein. This table has 490,000 or so distinct CDR3 sequences, roughly 12% appearing once. A word on this clonotype: As yet, its antigen is unknown.

Unmatched junction bases numbered 13, after V lost 2 bases and J lost 14 bases. This CDR3 comprises 15 residues. The germline CDR1 and CDR2 sequences are MNHEY and SVGAGI. The sample taken for sequencing was PBMCs. This sequence was found in a human donor in good health (CMV status not recorded). Some clones in this sample may be carry-over from other donors' samples. The chain carries TRBV6-5 and TRBJ1-4, with 8 bases matching TRBD1. The DNA of the CDR3 is TGTGCCAGCAGTTACGGGCAGGGGGCAAGCATACCGCTGTTTTTT. The encoded protein is CASSYGQGASIPLFF.